Shown below are 4 T cell receptor beta chains from a single sample sequenced in a study of CD8+ T cells in alopecia areata. RNA extraction and reverse transcription yielded cDNA as sequencing template. Clones were read by immunoSEQ multiplex PCR, and TCRdb kept only the in-frame ones, dropping some. The data contain approximately 82,000 clones, just over 50% of them singletons. Source material: NKG2D-high CD8+ T cells sorted from blood. These receptors were taken from a human donor with alopecia areata.

This chain connects TRBV5-4 to TRBJ1-1, with D hard to call. Looked up from germline, CDR1 is SGHNT and CDR2 is YYREEE (reference sequence). Between the trimmed V and J ends, which lost 3 bases and 1 base, there was a span of 1 base. The CDR3 runs to 11 residues. CDR3 protein: CASSSNTEAFF. The CDR3, as DNA: TGTGCCAGCAGCTCGAACACTGAAGCTTTCTTT.

The V and J genes are TRBV4-1 and TRBJ2-1; D unclear. CDR1 and CDR2 (germline): MGHRA, YSYEKL. Trimming took off 1 base at V and 4 bases at J, with 17 bases between the two ends. The CDR3 length is 17 residues. The CDR3 here is CASSQAASESEYNEQFF. As DNA, the CDR3 is TGCGCCAGCAGCCAAGCCGCATCGGAGTCGGAGTACAATGAGCAGTTCTTC.

The V and J genes are TRBV4-1 and TRBJ2-7; a possible D gene is TRBD1 (7 bases). This CDR3 region has 16 residues. The germline V and J ends were trimmed by 2 bases and 3 bases, with 17 bases remaining between them. The germline CDR1 and CDR2 sequences are MGHRA and YSYEKL. The chain's CDR3 is CASSQSAGTAGYEQYF. Written as DNA, the CDR3 is TGCGCCAGCAGCCAATCCGCCGGGACAGCGGGCTACGAGCAGTACTTC.

This clone was counted between two and nine times. The CDR3 loop is CSVAAPSGQYF. CDR3 sequence (DNA): TGCAGCGTTGCGGCCCCTTCGGGGCAGTACTTC. This sequence joins TRBV29-1 and TRBJ2-7; no reliable D call. Germline V gives CDR1 SQVTM, CDR2 ANQGSEA. This CDR3 has 11 residues. V was clipped by 4 bases and J by 9 bases, with 13 bases between them.